This is a list of T cell receptor beta chains from one sample in a study of T cell responses to AZD1222 COVID-19 vaccine. The method was immunoSEQ multiplex PCR; TCRdb's version includes in-frame clones alone and lacks a portion of them. The table lists over 120,000 clones, 85% to 95% of them singletons. Sequenced here: peripheral blood, sampled after recovery from COVID-19. The receptors derive from an adult who had recovered from COVID-19. Both conserved end residues are part of each CDR3. D genes are given only for firm matches. Some rows have no size entry. The others give once, few or many, or a class for an expanded clone.

v_call	clone_size	j_call	d_call	cdr3_nt	cdr3_aa
TRBV30	once	TRBJ2-3	NA	TGTGCCTGGAGTGTATCTCTTCAATCTCCGTATTTT	CAWSVSLQSPYF
TRBV7-9	few	TRBJ2-3	TRBD2	TGTGCCAGCAGCTTACTAGCGGGAGTTACAGATACGCAGTATTTT	CASSLLAGVTDTQYF
TRBV29-1	NA	TRBJ2-7	NA	TGCAGCGTTGAAGATACTTTAAACGAGCAGTACTTC	CSVEDTLNEQYF
TRBV24-1	NA	TRBJ2-1	TRBD2	TGTGCCACCAGTGATTTATCCAGCGGGAGGGACAATGAGCAGTTCTTC	CATSDLSSGRDNEQFF
TRBV14	NA	TRBJ2-7	TRBD1	TGTGCCAGCAGCCAGCGGGACAGGGCCTACGAGCAGTACTTC	CASSQRDRAYEQYF
TRBV28	NA	TRBJ2-2	NA	TGTGCCACCGGAACGAACACCGGGGAGCTGTTTTTT	CATGTNTGELFF
TRBV30	once	TRBJ1-2	NA	TGTGCCTGGACCCCCCAAGGGGGGCTCAGCGGCTACACCTTC	CAWTPQGGLSGYTF
TRBV6-2/TRBV6-3	NA	TRBJ2-2	NA	TGTGCCAGCAGTTACTCGGCGGAGTACACCGGGGAGCTGTTTTTT	CASSYSAEYTGELFF
TRBV5-8	NA	TRBJ1-5	NA	TGTGCCAACTCACGACCCCCGGCGGGGCCCGAATATAGCAATCAGCCCCAGCATTTT	CANSRPPAGPEYSNQPQHF
TRBV11-3	NA	TRBJ2-6	TRBD2	TGTGCCAGCAGCCGCGGGGGCTCTGGGGCCAACGTCCTGACTTTC	CASSRGGSGANVLTF
TRBV19	NA	TRBJ1-5	NA	TGTGCCACCCGATTTTCAGGGGGCAATCAGCCCCAGCATTTT	CATRFSGGNQPQHF
TRBV21-1	NA	TRBJ2-4	NA	TGTGCCAGCAGCACTCCAGGGTTAGCCAAAAACATTCAGTACTTC	CASSTPGLAKNIQYF
TRBV6-2/TRBV6-3	NA	TRBJ2-7	NA	TGTGCCAGCAGTTACGGCAGGTCGACCTACGAGCAGTACTTC	CASSYGRSTYEQYF
TRBV29-1	NA	TRBJ1-1	NA	TGCAGCGTGGATAGAAACACTGAAGCTTTCTTT	CSVDRNTEAFF
TRBV25-1	NA	TRBJ1-1	NA	TGTGCCAGCAGTGACCGCCGGGGTTTAGGCACTGAAGCTTTCTTT	CASSDRRGLGTEAFF
TRBV2	NA	TRBJ2-5	TRBD1	TGTGCCAGCTTTTCCGGGACAGGGACGAAGGAAGAGACCCAGTACTTC	CASFSGTGTKEETQYF
TRBV6-2/TRBV6-3	NA	TRBJ2-2	NA	TGTGCCAGCAGTTACGAGCGGCTCACCGGGGAGCTGTTTTTT	CASSYERLTGELFF
TRBV5-1	NA	TRBJ1-6	NA	TGCGCCAGCAGCTTGGCTTATTTGGGTTCACCCCTCCACTTT	CASSLAYLGSPLHF
TRBV3-1/TRBV3-2	NA	TRBJ2-4	NA	TGTGCCAGCAGCCAAGAAGGCCCTCTGCACTTC	CASSQEGPLHF
TRBV19	NA	TRBJ2-7	NA	TGTGCCAGTAGTCTAACAGGTTTAGCTCGCTACGAGCAGTACTTC	CASSLTGLARYEQYF
TRBV6-5	NA	TRBJ2-1	TRBD1	TGTGCCAGCAGTTACCAAGGACAGGGAACCTACAATGAGCAGTTCTTC	CASSYQGQGTYNEQFF
TRBV20-1	NA	TRBJ1-2	TRBD1	TGCAGTGCCAGTCGGGACAGGGAGAATTATGGCTACACCTTC	CSASRDRENYGYTF
TRBV5-1	NA	TRBJ1-2	NA	TGCGCCAGCAGCTTATCCGGGAAAGACTATGGCTACACCTTC	CASSLSGKDYGYTF
TRBV6-1	NA	TRBJ2-1	NA	TGTGCCAGCAGTGAAGCCCGAGGGGCGGATACTGAGCAGTTCTTC	CASSEARGADTEQFF
TRBV7-9	NA	TRBJ2-6	NA	TGTGCCAGCAGCTTCCGAGCGTTCTCTGGGGCCAACGTCCTGACTTTC	CASSFRAFSGANVLTF
TRBV28	NA	TRBJ1-5	TRBD1	TGTGCCAGCAGTTTTTTCCAGGGGGCTTTCGGCAATCAGCCCCAGCATTTT	CASSFFQGAFGNQPQHF
TRBV28	NA	TRBJ2-5	TRBD1	TGTGCCAGCAGAAATGGACAGGCGCAGACCCAGTACTTC	CASRNGQAQTQYF
TRBV28	NA	TRBJ1-1	TRBD1	TGTGCCAGCAGTTTAAGAGGGACAGGGGGCTTTGAAGCTTTCTTT	CASSLRGTGGFEAFF
TRBV4-1	NA	TRBJ2-3	TRBD2	TGCGCCAGCAGCCTCCCTCGGGCCCCCGGACCTAGCGGGAGAACAGATACGCAGTATTTT	CASSLPRAPGPSGRTDTQYF
TRBV27	NA	TRBJ1-1	NA	TGTGCCAGCAGTTTATCGCCGGGGACGGAAGCTTTCTTT	CASSLSPGTEAFF
TRBV3-1/TRBV3-2	NA	TRBJ1-5	NA	TGTGCCAGCAGCCAAGGCCGGAGTAGCAATCAGCCCCAGCATTTT	CASSQGRSSNQPQHF
TRBV19	NA	TRBJ1-6	NA	TGTGCCAGTAGTATACGGGGGCACTCACCCCTCCACTTT	CASSIRGHSPLHF
TRBV29-1	NA	TRBJ2-3	TRBD2	TGCAGCGTTGAACTAGCGGGTGGCACAGATACGCAGTATTTT	CSVELAGGTDTQYF
TRBV28	once	TRBJ1-1	TRBD1	TGTGCCAGCACCCCGGGACAGGGTTTACACACTGAAGCTTTCTTT	CASTPGQGLHTEAFF
TRBV18	NA	TRBJ1-6	NA	TGTGCCAGCTCACCATCTTCGACAGTCCTTATATCTTATTCACCCCTCCACTTT	CASSPSSTVLISYSPLHF
TRBV27	NA	TRBJ2-7	NA	TGTGCCAGCGGTAAGACAGAGACCTACGAGCAGTACTTC	CASGKTETYEQYF